The entry that follows covers one T cell receptor (beta chain) sequence. This same CDR3 is encoded by further DNA sequences in the sample. This sample was taken from a study of blood T cell repertoires in COVID-19. The table came from immunoSEQ multiplex PCR; TCRdb's copy has only in-frame clones and leaves some out. This table holds roughly 340,000 clones, roughly nine tenths found once. Sequencing was performed on PBMCs or T cells enriched from blood (not recorded which). The TCR comes from a man between 18 and 29 years old who had recovered from COVID-19.

The CDR3 nucleotides are TGTGCCAGCAGCTTAGGACAGGGCTATGGCTACACCTTC. Amino acids: CASSLGQGYGYTF. The chain employs TRBV11-2 and TRBJ1-2; 7 bases are a match to TRBD1. The CDR3 runs 13 residues. Germline V gives CDR1 SGHAT, CDR2 FQNNGV. V was clipped by 1 base and J by 4 bases; unmatched bases: 0.